This paragraph reports one T cell receptor beta chain. Antigen: not known. Generated by immunoSEQ multiplex PCR, the TCRdb table keeps only in-frame clones and is missing some. The sample has millions of clones, about 94% seen once. This sample is part of a study of shared clonotypes between healthy human individuals. At the level of the study: The donor group consisted of a couple of women and three men, aged 18 to 49. Three plates were used per donor for CD4 naive, three for CD4 memory, two for CD8 naive and one for CD8 memory. Whole-study results and caveats: Naive subsets generally exceeded memory subsets in estimated richness. Around 5% of naive CD4 clonotypes were shared across four donors.

Positive CCR7 selection of CD45RO-negative cells yielded the naive CD8 cells, and terminally differentiated effector memory CD45RA+ cells were excluded. The CDR3 is 14 amino acids. Germline V gene sequence: CDR1 MNHNS, CDR2 SASEGT. Losses at the gene ends were 3 bases for V and 4 bases for J; bases not matched to a gene: 5. The V call is TRBV6-1, the J call TRBJ1-2, with TRBD1 matching 7 bases. Sample: naive CD8+ T cells sorted from blood. The source is a man aged 18 to 35 in good health. CDR3 residues: CASSEDRWPYGYTF. The DNA for the CDR3 is TGTGCCAGCAGTGAGGACAGGTGGCCCTATGGCTACACCTTC.